This record covers a single TCR beta chain. Its antigen is unidentified. The germline gives CDR1 MDHEN, CDR2 SYDVKM. The CDR3 is made up of 16 amino acids. V was pared by 3 bases and J by 3 bases, with 18 bases between. Using immunoSEQ multiplex PCR, the repertoire was profiled, and TCRdb retains in-frame clones only, with some absent. Among fewer than 11,000 clones listed, about three quarters were seen once. This tumor tissue came from a pretreatment baseline collection. The sample originates from a study of circulating tumor DNA in untreated peripheral T-cell lymphoma. Notes on the study in general: Tumor-specific clonotypes were found in 76% of patients.

This receptor was identified in a human donor with peripheral T-cell lymphoma. The V and J genes are TRBV28 and TRBJ2-7; D might be TRBD1 (6 bases). Source material: tumor tissue. The CDR3 region has the DNA TGTGCCAGCAGTTTCTCTGACAGGCCAACGGTCTACGAGCAGTACTTC. This gives the protein CASSFSDRPTVYEQYF.